This T cell receptor beta chain emerged from a study of cytomegalovirus exposure and HLA in healthy donors. Study conclusions and caveats: A cluster of highly shared sequence variants was likely a sequencing artifact. Reported findings show TCR beta sequences accurately forecast HLA-A and HLA-B alleles in most subjects. Compared with the approximately 680-donor mean, an Asian-associated ancestry cluster reportedly had fewer N-insertions, according to a later analysis. TRBV6-2, TRBV6-3 and some other V segments were unresolvable in 87-base-pair reads.

With 60 Vbeta and 13 Jbeta primers, the PCR was carried out. Some clones are missing from TCRdb's copy, which holds only in-frame ones; the method was immunoSEQ multiplex PCR. The repertoire holds approximately 120,000 clones, with roughly 80% as singletons. A word on this clone: Antigen unknown.

Germline CDR1 and CDR2: SGHRS and YFSETQ. CDR3 length: 13 amino acids. Between the trimmed V and J ends, which lost 7 bases and 3 bases, there was a span of 10 bases. The TCR was taken from a woman in her forties or fifties in good health and CMV-seronegative. Sequencing used PBMCs. The gene calls are TRBV5-1 and TRBJ2-2; TRBD1 might be the D (6 bases). Written as DNA, the CDR3 is TGCGCCAGCTGGACAGCCTACACCGGGGAGCTGTTTTTT. Protein product: CASWTAYTGELFF.